This T cell receptor beta chain was identified during a study of blood T cell repertoires in COVID-19. Study as a whole: Collection of acute and convalescent COVID-19 samples took place in the United States, Italy and Spain. T cells, B-cell-depleted T cells, or PBMCs supplied cDNA or gDNA.

In the study's own analysis: Nucleated cell counts were estimated from reference gene primer amplification. Profiling relied on immunoSEQ multiplex PCR, and the TCRdb table lists in-frame clones only, not all of them. V, J and clone size are taken as reported in that table, and D and trimming were inferred from the DNA itself. The table lists some 700,000 clones, 85% to 90% of them singletons. Germline values: CDR1 MNHEY, CDR2 SVGEGT. The CDR3 spans 15 residues. V shed 5 bases and J 4 bases; nucleotides not matched to a gene: 5. The clonotype originates from a woman in her late teens or twenties with acute or convalescent COVID-19. The V and J genes are TRBV6-2 or TRBV6-3 and TRBJ2-1; 10 bases line up with TRBD1. Sequenced sample: peripheral blood. In DNA, the CDR3 is TGTGCCAGCAGTCCGACAGGGGGCGGTTACAATGAGCAGTTCTTC. The encoded protein is CASSPTGGGYNEQFF.